The source of this T cell receptor beta chain is a study of monozygotic twins with inflammatory bowel disease. The CDR3 is made up of 15 amino acids. The TCR libraries each used total RNA (around 4,000 ng per library). TCRdb re-called the 5' RACE reads and gives one entry per CDR3 protein, without DNA. This table lists over 350,000 distinct CDR3 sequences. The TCR originated in a human donor with ulcerative colitis or Crohn's disease, or a healthy co-twin of an affected twin (not recorded which). Sequencing input: blood. This chain uses TRBV12-3 or TRBV12-4 with TRBJ1-1; without DNA, the TCRdb call of TRBD1 cannot be checked. CDR3 sequence reads: CASRVETALNTEAFF.